Below are 5 T cell receptor beta chains sequenced from a single sample in a study of cytomegalovirus exposure and HLA in healthy donors. Sequencing was performed with immunoSEQ multiplex PCR; in TCRdb, only in-frame clones are kept and a portion is missing. The repertoire holds roughly 350,000 clones, roughly 89% seen once, with 0.75% to 0.85% in the top ten. Sequenced: PBMCs. These receptors all stem from a woman under 30 in good health and CMV-seronegative.

The table lists this clone with a count of one. The rearrangement uses TRBV11-2 and TRBJ1-2, with D perhaps TRBD1 (6 bases). CDR1 and CDR2 (germline): SGHAT, FQNNGV. This CDR3 region has 15 residues. The V end lost 4 bases, the J end lost 6 bases, and 18 bases lay between the germline ends. CDR3 in DNA: TGTGCCAGCAGCTACCAACCTCAGGGGTATAATGGCTACACCTTC. It specifies CASSYQPQGYNGYTF. The complete variable domain, with remaining parts taken from reference TRBV11-2 and TRBJ1-2, reads EAGVAQSPRYKIIEKRQSVAFWCNPISGHATLYWYQQILGQGPKLLIQFQNNGVVDDSQLPKDRFSAERLKGVDSTLKIQPAKLEDSAVYLCASSYQPQGYNGYTFGSGTRLTVV.

This chain joins TRBV5-8 and TRBJ2-7, with a weak D call TRBD2 (6 bases). V was trimmed by 4 bases and J by 1 base, leaving 15 bases between them. The CDR3 is made up of 15 amino acids. Germline V lookup: CDR1 SGHTS, CDR2 YDEGEE. The CDR3 is CASSRWEASSYEQYF. Here the CDR3 DNA reads TGTGCCAGCAGCCGCTGGGAGGCCTCATCCTACGAGCAGTACTTC.

CDR3 sequence reads: CASSKVGSGRVDEQFF. The CDR3 nucleotides are TGTGCCAGCAGTAAAGTAGGGAGCGGGAGGGTTGATGAGCAGTTCTTC. This chain connects TRBV28 to TRBJ2-1; 10 positions agree with TRBD2. The CDR3 extends over 16 amino acids. The V and J ends lost 5 bases and 8 bases, in that order; junction bases with no gene match: 12. Germline-derived CDR1 and CDR2 are MDHEN and SYDVKM.

The V call is TRBV7-6, the J call TRBJ2-1, with D tentatively TRBD2 (6 bases). This CDR3 comprises 19 residues. Germline V gene data show CDR1 as SGHVS and CDR2 as FNYEAQ. Trimming left V 1 base short and J 5 bases short, with 24 bases between. The CDR3 loop is CASSLESSRGWTDHNEQFF. CDR3 in DNA: TGTGCCAGCAGCTTAGAGTCTTCCCGGGGGTGGACCGACCACAATGAGCAGTTCTTC.

This clone was counted ten times or more. The chain carries TRBV29-1 and TRBJ2-7; possible D gene TRBD2, 5 bases. Germline-derived CDR1 and CDR2 are SQVTM and ANQGSEA. This CDR3 comprises 13 residues. Trimming cost V 3 bases and J 7 bases, with 16 bases left between them. CDR3 region: CSVDRPGVGEQYF. In DNA form, the CDR3 reads TGCAGCGTTGATCGGCCCGGGGTGGGGGAGCAGTACTTC.